The clone carrying this T cell receptor (beta chain) showed up just a few times. The antigen is not known. This entry is derived from a study of cytomegalovirus exposure and HLA in healthy donors. Overall study findings and caveats: Per published reports, the classifier diagnosed cytomegalovirus status with high specificity and sensitivity.

Repertoires were generated with immunoSEQ multiplex PCR, while TCRdb's copy carries only in-frame clones and drops some. The sample shows under 400,000 clones, 70% to 90% of them seen only once. V was clipped by 11 bases and J by 7 bases; unmatched bases: 15. From germline, CDR1 is ENHRY and CDR2 SYGVKD. This CDR3 region has 15 residues. V gene TRBV10-3 combines with J gene TRBJ2-1; the match to TRBD1 covers 9 bases. The TCR sequence derives from a man aged 25-45 years in good health and CMV-seronegative. Specimen: PBMCs. In DNA, the CDR3 is TGTGCCTCAGCGGGCGGGACAGGGACGCAGAATGAGCAGTTCTTC. This codes for CASAGGTGTQNEQFF.